These 15 T cell receptor beta chains share one sample of origin, sequenced in a study of blood T cell repertoires in COVID-19 (dated by TCRdb to 2020 to 2021). The library was prepared using the immunoSEQ multiplex PCR assay. The clones in this table, taken by TCRdb from immuneACCESS, are in-frame only. Not every clone is retained; where verified, under half of the shortfall comes from an unresolved V gene, and the cause of the rest is unknown. The sample table holds about 240,000 clones, of which approximately 86% were seen once. About 3.3% of the sample goes to the ten largest clones. Sequencing was performed on PBMCs or T cells enriched from blood (not recorded which). The origin of the receptors is a woman aged 40 to 50 with acute COVID-19.

The V gene is TRBV5-6, the J gene TRBJ1-5; maybe TRBD1 (5 bases). This CDR3 has 13 amino acids. Germline V gene data show CDR1 as SGHDT and CDR2 as YYEEEE. Trimming removed 7 bases from V and 5 bases from J, with 13 bases in between. The CDR3 region has the DNA TGTGCCAGCTCCCAGGGTAGGGATCAGCCCCAGCATTTT. Translating it yields CASSQGRDQPQHF.

This clone was observed a single time. The chain recombines TRBV29-1 with TRBJ2-1; 8 bases fit TRBD1. Germline loops: CDR1 SQVTM, CDR2 ANQGSEA. CDR3 length: 11 amino acids. J was trimmed by 7 bases and V by 4 bases; bases with no gene match: 0. CDR3: CSVGTGNEQFF. CDR3 nucleotide sequence: TGCAGCGTTGGGACAGGGAATGAGCAGTTCTTC.

This clone appeared once. The chain is built from TRBV19 and TRBJ2-2, with 9 bases that match TRBD2. Looked up from germline, CDR1 is LNHDA and CDR2 is SQIVND (reference sequence). The J segment lost 7 bases and the V segment lost 5 bases, leaving 20 bases of the junction unmatched. This CDR3 has 19 amino acids. The CDR3 sequence is CASSSRTSGLWGGGGELFF. In nucleotides, the CDR3 is TGTGCCAGTAGTTCCCGTACTAGCGGGTTATGGGGAGGCGGCGGGGAGCTGTTTTTT.

J is TRBJ2-7 and V is TRBV9, with TRBD1 matching 10 bases. Germline V gene lookup returns CDR1 SGDLS and CDR2 YYNGEE. The CDR3 is 20 amino acids. The V and J ends lost 1 base and 0 bases, in that order; junction bases with no gene match: 16. The CDR3 is CASSVRGTGESGNNSYEQYF. In DNA, the CDR3 is TGTGCCAGCAGCGTAAGGGGGACAGGGGAAAGCGGGAATAACTCCTACGAGCAGTACTTC.

Only a few counts were recorded for this clone. This chain uses TRBV10-3 with TRBJ1-4; D ambiguous. CDR1 and CDR2 from the germline V gene are ENHRY and SYGVKD. V was trimmed by 2 bases and J by 4 bases, leaving 8 bases between them. The length of the CDR3 is 14 residues. The CDR3 nucleotides read TGTGCCATCAGTGAGCACGGACTTAATGAAAAACTGTTTTTT. It translates to CAISEHGLNEKLFF.

The chain employs TRBV19 and TRBJ2-3; 9 bases align to TRBD1. With V trimmed by 6 bases and J by 2 bases, 6 bases remained unmatched. This CDR3 has 15 amino acids. The V gene's germline CDR1 is LNHDA and CDR2 SQIVND (reference sequence). The CDR3 protein is CASRPGDRDTDTQYF. In DNA, the CDR3 is TGTGCCAGTAGGCCTGGGGACAGGGACACAGATACGCAGTATTTT.

The rearrangement links TRBV30 to TRBJ1-6, with D possibly TRBD1 on 6 matching bases. Trimming cost V 5 bases and J 0 bases, with 14 bases left between them. This CDR3 region has 16 residues. Germline V CDR1 and CDR2: GTSNPN, SVGIG (reference sequence). CDR3 coding DNA: TGTGCCTGGGACCAAATAGGGGGCTCCTATAATTCACCCCTCCACTTT. It yields the protein CAWDQIGGSYNSPLHF.

This rearrangement joins TRBV7-8 to TRBJ2-3; D unresolved. V was pared by 4 bases and J by 0 bases, with 5 bases between. The CDR3 loop spans 13 amino acids. Germline-derived CDR1 and CDR2 are SGHVS and FQNEAQ. The CDR3 DNA is TGTGCCAGCAGCTCTACTAGCACAGATACGCAGTATTTT. Its translation: CASSSTSTDTQYF. Full variable domain (missing parts from reference TRBV7-8 and TRBJ2-3): GAGVSQSPRYKVAKRGQDVALRCDPISGHVSLFWYQQALGQGPEFLTYFQNEAQLDKSGLPSDRFFAERPEGSVSTLKIQRTQQEDSAVYLCASSSTSTDTQYFGPGTRLTVL.

This chain joins TRBV5-6 and TRBJ1-5; TRBD1 agrees at 8 bases. The CDR3 length is 16 residues. Germline V lookup: CDR1 SGHDT, CDR2 YYEEEE. With V trimmed by 1 base and J by 2 bases, 5 bases remained unmatched. The CDR3 loop reads CASSLRWGQGNQPQHF. CDR3 bases: TGTGCCAGCAGCTTGAGGTGGGGACAGGGCAATCAGCCCCAGCATTTT.

The chain combines TRBV19 with TRBJ2-1; weak D call: TRBD1 (6 bases). Trimming took 6 bases from V and 1 from J, leaving 16 bases between them. Germline CDR1 is LNHDA and CDR2 is SQIVND (reference sequence). The CDR3 totals 16 residues. The CDR3 bases are TGTGCCAGTAGCTTTAACAGGGCGATATCCTACAATGAGCAGTTCTTC. Translation: CASSFNRAISYNEQFF.

This rearrangement joins TRBV7-9 to TRBJ2-2, with 9 bases fitting TRBD2. J lost 1 base, V lost 3 bases, and 3 bases had no gene match. This CDR3 contains 16 residues. Germline CDR1 SEHNR, CDR2 FQNEAQ (reference sequence). CDR3 in DNA: TGTGCCAGCAGCTTCAGACTAGCGGAGAACACCGGGGAGCTGTTTTTT. Its translation is CASSFRLAENTGELFF. Based on the CDR3 plus reference TRBV7-9 and TRBJ2-2, the full variable domain is DTGVSQNPRHKITKRGQNVTFRCDPISEHNRLYWYRQTLGQGPEFLTYFQNEAQLEKSRLLSDRFSAERPKGSFSTLEIQRTEQGDSAMYLCASSFRLAENTGELFFGEGSRLTVL.

This chain links TRBV28 with TRBJ1-5; D might be TRBD1 (6 bases). The length of the CDR3 is 15 residues. Germline values: CDR1 MDHEN, CDR2 SYDVKM. V shed 8 bases and J shed 4 bases, with 18 bases lying between them. The chain's CDR3 is CASDDRQGWNQPQHF. The CDR3, as DNA: TGTGCCAGCGACGACCGGCAGGGGTGGAATCAGCCCCAGCATTTT.

This clone was seen a handful of times. This chain connects TRBV15 to TRBJ2-5; D possibly corresponds to TRBD1 (5 bases). CDR3 size: 14 residues. V was trimmed by 1 base and J by 2 bases, leaving 8 bases between them. Germline assignment: CDR1 LNHNV and CDR2 YYDKDF (reference sequence). CDR3 sequence (DNA): TGTGCCACCAGCAGAGCCACAGGTCAAGAGACCCAGTACTTC. It codes for CATSRATGQETQYF.

CDR3 DNA: TGTGCCAGCAGCCGGCGAACTAGCGGAGAATCCTACGAGCAGTACTTC. It codes for CASSRRTSGESYEQYF. The chain is built from TRBV14 and TRBJ2-7; 8 positions agree with TRBD2. This CDR3 comprises 16 residues. J was trimmed by 1 base and V by 4 bases; bases with no gene match: 9. Germline CDR1 SGHDN, CDR2 FVKESK.

V usage is TRBV27 and J usage is TRBJ2-3; possibly TRBD2 for D (5 bases). Germline-derived CDR1 and CDR2 are MNHEY and SMNVEV (reference sequence). The ends were cut back, 8 bases at V and 4 bases at J, with 16 bases in the middle. This CDR3 has 14 residues. The DNA of the CDR3 is TGTGCCAGCGGCCCCGGCAGGCGGGCAGATACGCAGTATTTT. Translation gives CASGPGRRADTQYF.